This section outlines one T cell receptor (beta chain) sequence together with its context. What it binds is not known. Post-sort purity exceeded 98% for all sorted populations. The data belong to a study of beta chain features in type 1 diabetes. Study conclusions and caveats: All four CD4+ subsets from Type 1 diabetes patients carried moderately but significantly shorter TCRB CDR3s.

Expressed TCRB transcripts were sequenced because the isolated RNA had all been reverse transcribed beforehand. The assay was immunoSEQ multiplex PCR, and TCRdb's table has in-frame clones only and misses some. Here the sample spans under 200,000 clones, around 8.4% being singletons. Germline values: CDR1 KGHSH, CDR2 LQKENI. The CDR3 has 12 amino acids. V lost 3 bases and J 6 bases, leaving 9 bases between the germline ends. The genes are TRBV18 and TRBJ2-7; maybe TRBD1 (5 bases). Sequenced input: central memory CD4+ T cells from blood. This receptor was taken from a woman under 30 with type 1 diabetes. The CDR3 coding sequence is TGTGCCAGCTCACCGGCAGGGTTCGAGCAGTACTTC. This sequence encodes CASSPAGFEQYF.